A single sample gave rise to the 5 T cell receptor beta chains below, sequenced in a study of cytotoxic CD8 clonotypes in ibrutinib-treated CLL. The method was immunoSEQ multiplex PCR; TCRdb's version includes in-frame clones alone and lacks a portion of them. This table holds about 21,000 clones, roughly 80% found once. Sequenced material: PBMCs, taken before ibrutinib treatment. These TCRs come from a human donor with chronic lymphocytic leukemia.

This chain joins TRBV5-4 and TRBJ1-2; D is ambiguous. The CDR3 loop spans 14 amino acids. Germline values: CDR1 SGHNT, CDR2 YYREEE (reference sequence). The V gene lost 9 bases and the J gene lost 2 bases, with 17 bases spanning the gap. The CDR3 protein is CATTSEGGNYGYTF. As DNA, the CDR3 is TGTGCCACCACCTCTGAGGGTGGGAACTATGGCTACACCTTC.

The chain is built from TRBV6-5 and TRBJ1-2; D call uncertain. CDR1 is MNHEY, CDR2 SVGAGI, per germline. V was shortened by 2 bases and J by 4 bases, with 17 bases between the two germline ends. The CDR3 sequence is 16 residues long. For the CDR3, the DNA is TGTGCCAGCAGTTACAGGATGGCAGCAGAATCCTATGGCTACACCTTC. It is translated as CASSYRMAAESYGYTF.

This clone turned up a few times. The V gene is TRBV27, the J gene TRBJ2-3, with D possibly being TRBD2 (7 bases). V was cut by 11 bases and J by 5 bases, with 26 bases left in between. This CDR3 has 16 amino acids. Germline V lookup: CDR1 MNHEY, CDR2 SMNVEV (reference sequence). CDR3 coding DNA: TGTGCCGCCCGGGGGCAGCAGGGAGGGAGTAGAGATACGCAGTATTTT. It translates to CAARGQQGGSRDTQYF.

This sequence joins TRBV5-5 and TRBJ1-1; perhaps TRBD1 as D (5 bases). V was clipped by 1 base and J by 6 bases, with 16 bases between them. Germline loops: CDR1 SGHKS, CDR2 YYEKEE (reference sequence). This CDR3 has 15 amino acids. The CDR3 spells CASSLIKDRRAEAFF. The CDR3 DNA follows: TGTGCCAGCAGCTTGATTAAAGACAGAAGGGCTGAAGCTTTCTTT.

The chain joins TRBV11-2 to TRBJ1-1; TRBD1 aligns across 10 bases. From germline, CDR1 is SGHAT and CDR2 FQNNGV. This CDR3 contains 17 residues. V lost 3 bases and J lost 5; bases outside the gene matches: 12. CDR3 coding DNA: TGTGCCAGCAGCTTGAGTCCGCGACAGGGGGCCGGGACTGAAGCTTTCTTT. Translating it yields CASSLSPRQGAGTEAFF.